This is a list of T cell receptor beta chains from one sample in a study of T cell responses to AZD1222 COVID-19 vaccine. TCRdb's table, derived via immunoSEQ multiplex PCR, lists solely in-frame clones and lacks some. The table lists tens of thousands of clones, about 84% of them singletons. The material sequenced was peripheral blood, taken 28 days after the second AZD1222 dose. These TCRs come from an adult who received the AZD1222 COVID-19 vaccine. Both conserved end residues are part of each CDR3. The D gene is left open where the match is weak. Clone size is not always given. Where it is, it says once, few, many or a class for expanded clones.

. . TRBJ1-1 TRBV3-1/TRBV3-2 CASSQTYAEAFF TGTGCCAGCAGCCAGACATATGCTGAAGCTTTCTTT
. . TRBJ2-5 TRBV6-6 CASTPGWGGQGETQYF TGTGCCAGCACCCCGGGGTGGGGGGGCCAGGGAGAGACCCAGTACTTC
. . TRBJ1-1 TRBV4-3 CASSQGGSTDTEAFF TGCGCCAGCAGCCAAGGGGGCTCGACGGACACTGAAGCTTTCTTT
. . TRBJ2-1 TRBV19 CASSPRLGHGYNEQFF TGTGCCAGTAGTCCACGACTGGGCCATGGATACAATGAGCAGTTCTTC
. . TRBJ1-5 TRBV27 CASSLYSNNQPQHF TGTGCCAGCAGTTTATACAGCAACAATCAGCCCCAGCATTTT
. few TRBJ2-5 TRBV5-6 CASTSGGGLGTQYF TGTGCCAGCACCTCTGGAGGGGGCTTAGGGACCCAGTACTTC
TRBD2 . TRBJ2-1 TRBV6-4 CASSADTITGGINNEQFF TGTGCCAGCAGTGCGGATACCATAACGGGGGGGATAAACAATGAGCAGTTCTTC
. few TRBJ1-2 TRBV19 CASSIRQEDSRYYGYTF TGTGCCAGTAGTATCCGACAGGAGGATTCCCGTTACTATGGCTACACCTTC
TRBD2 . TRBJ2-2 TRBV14 CASSQDGLAGGTGELFF TGTGCCAGCAGCCAAGATGGACTAGCGGGAGGGACCGGGGAGCTGTTTTTT
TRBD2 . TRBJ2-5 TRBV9 CASSAPSGVGETQYF TGTGCCAGCAGCGCCCCTAGCGGGGTGGGAGAGACCCAGTACTTC
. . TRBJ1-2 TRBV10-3 CAIRVPSGGYTF TGTGCCATCAGAGTCCCGTCGGGCGGCTACACCTTC
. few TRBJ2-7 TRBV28 CASSFGGRYEQYF TGTGCCAGCAGTTTTGGGGGCCGTTACGAGCAGTACTTC
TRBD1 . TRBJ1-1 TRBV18 CASSQGQGNRAQAFF TGTGCCAGCTCACAAGGACAGGGGAACCGTGCGCAAGCTTTCTTT
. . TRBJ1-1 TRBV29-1 CSVTPTGLSTEAFF TGCAGCGTGACACCTACAGGGTTGAGCACTGAAGCTTTCTTT
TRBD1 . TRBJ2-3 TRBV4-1 CASSQVGWTGGSDTQYF TGCGCCAGCAGCCAAGTTGGTTGGACAGGAGGTTCGGATACGCAGTATTTT
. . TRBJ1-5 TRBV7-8 CASSTRTDNQPQHF TGTGCCAGCAGCACACGGACGGACAATCAGCCCCAGCATTTT
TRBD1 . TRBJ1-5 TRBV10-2 CASKGQGVNQPQHF TGCGCCAGCAAGGGACAGGGGGTAAATCAGCCCCAGCATTTT
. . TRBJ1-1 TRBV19 CASGLGGGVSTEAFF TGTGCCAGCGGACTGGGTGGGGGCGTAAGTACTGAAGCTTTCTTT
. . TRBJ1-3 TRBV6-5 CASSLSGVSGNTIYF TGTGCCAGCAGTCTCTCAGGGGTCTCTGGAAACACCATATATTTT
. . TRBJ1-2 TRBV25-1 CASSSERKNYGYTF TGTGCCAGCAGTTCCGAGAGAAAAAACTATGGCTACACCTTC
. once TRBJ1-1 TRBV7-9 CASSFPFRTPSNTEAFF TGTGCCAGCAGCTTCCCGTTCAGGACCCCCTCGAACACTGAAGCTTTCTTT
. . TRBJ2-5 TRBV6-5 CASSYSFTGRETQYF TGTGCCAGCAGTTACTCGTTTACAGGGCGGGAGACCCAGTACTTC
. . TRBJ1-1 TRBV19 CASSIDERRGAFF TGTGCCAGTAGTATAGACGAGCGACGAGGAGCTTTCTTT
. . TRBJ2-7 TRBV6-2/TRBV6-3 CASSDAGTGEVEQYF TGTGCCAGCAGTGATGCCGGGACTGGCGAGGTCGAGCAGTACTTC
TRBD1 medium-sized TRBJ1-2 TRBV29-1 CSVGQGRDYGYTF TGCAGCGTTGGACAGGGGCGAGACTATGGCTACACCTTC
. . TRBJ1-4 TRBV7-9 CASSGGNNEKLFF TGTGCCAGCAGCGGAGGGAATAATGAAAAACTGTTTTTT
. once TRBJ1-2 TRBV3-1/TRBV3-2 CASSQDAGGGYTF TGTGCCAGCAGCCAAGACGCAGGAGGTGGCTACACCTTC
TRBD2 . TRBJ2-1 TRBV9 CASSPGTGGPYNEQFF TGTGCCAGCAGCCCAGGGACGGGAGGGCCCTACAATGAGCAGTTCTTC
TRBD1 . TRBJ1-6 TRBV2 CASRGQINSPLHF TGTGCCAGCAGGGGACAGATTAATTCACCCCTCCACTTT
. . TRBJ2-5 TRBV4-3 CASSQDYVLSGETQYF TGCGCCAGCAGCCAAGATTATGTCCTTTCGGGCGAGACCCAGTACTTC
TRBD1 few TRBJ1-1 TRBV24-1 CATRAGTVNTEAFF TGTGCCACCAGAGCAGGGACAGTGAACACTGAAGCTTTCTTT
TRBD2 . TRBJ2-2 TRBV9 CASSEWQREAGELFF TGTGCCAGCAGCGAGTGGCAGCGGGAGGCCGGGGAGCTGTTTTTT
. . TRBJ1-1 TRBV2 CASRDIRGIQVAFF TGTGCCAGCAGGGACATAAGGGGGATCCAAGTGGCTTTCTTT
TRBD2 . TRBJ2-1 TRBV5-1 CASSLAPRRGRASHISNEQFF TGCGCCAGCAGCTTAGCGCCTCGTCGCGGGAGGGCCTCTCACATTAGTAATGAGCAGTTCTTC
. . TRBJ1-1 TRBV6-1 CASSEDMVDVETEAFF TGTGCCAGCAGTGAAGATATGGTGGATGTGGAGACTGAAGCTTTCTTT
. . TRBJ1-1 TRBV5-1 CASSLDQGTTEAFF TGCGCCAGCAGCTTGGATCAGGGTACCACTGAAGCTTTCTTT
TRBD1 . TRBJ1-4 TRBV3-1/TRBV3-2 CASSQDTGQGRKLFF TGTGCCAGCAGCCAGGATACGGGACAGGGACGAAAACTGTTTTTT
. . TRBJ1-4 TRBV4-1 CASSQHSGGEKLFF TGCGCCAGCAGCCAACACTCCGGGGGTGAAAAACTGTTTTTT
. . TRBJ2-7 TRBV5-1 CASSLATGKIYEQYF TGCGCCAGCAGCTTGGCCACGGGCAAAATCTACGAGCAGTACTTC
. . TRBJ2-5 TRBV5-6 CASSPLTGDQETQYF TGTGCCAGCAGCCCTCTAACGGGGGATCAAGAGACCCAGTACTTC